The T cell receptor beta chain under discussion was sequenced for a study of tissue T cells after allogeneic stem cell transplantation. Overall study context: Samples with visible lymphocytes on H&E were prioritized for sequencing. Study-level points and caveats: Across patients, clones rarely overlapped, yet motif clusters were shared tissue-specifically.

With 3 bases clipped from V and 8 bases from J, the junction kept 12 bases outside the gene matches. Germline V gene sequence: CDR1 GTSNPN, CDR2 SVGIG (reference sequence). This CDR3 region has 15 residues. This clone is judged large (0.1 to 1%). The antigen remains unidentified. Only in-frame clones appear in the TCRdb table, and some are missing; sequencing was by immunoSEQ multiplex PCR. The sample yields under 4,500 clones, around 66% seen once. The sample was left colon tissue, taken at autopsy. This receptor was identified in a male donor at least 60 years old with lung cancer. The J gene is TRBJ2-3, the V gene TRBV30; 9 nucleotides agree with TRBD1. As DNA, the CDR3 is TGTGCCTGGAGCCAGGACAGGGGAAAACTTGGTACGCAGTATTTT. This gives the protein CAWSQDRGKLGTQYF.